One T cell receptor (beta chain) is described in this entry. This sample was included in a study of blood T cell repertoires in COVID-19. The wider study: COVID-19 samples, acute and convalescent, were from the United States, Italy and Spain.

V dropped 2 bases and J dropped 2 bases, with 10 bases sitting between them. CDR1 is MNHEY, CDR2 SVGAGI, per germline. The CDR3 loop spans 15 amino acids. Authors' processing steps: Using reference gene primer amplification, nucleated cell counts were estimated. Assay: immunoSEQ multiplex PCR; the TCRdb copy retains only in-frame clones and omits some. V and J calls and clone size are given by that table; D and trimming were obtained from the DNA. Of 80,000 or so clones listed, 86% are singletons. The J gene is TRBJ1-5, the V gene TRBV6-5, with D tentatively TRBD1 (6 bases). The clonotype comes from a woman aged 60 to 75 with acute or convalescent COVID-19. Material: peripheral blood. CDR3 DNA sequence: TGTGCCAGCAGTTACACTTACAGGGGCAATCAGCCCCAGCATTTT. Amino acid sequence: CASSYTYRGNQPQHF.